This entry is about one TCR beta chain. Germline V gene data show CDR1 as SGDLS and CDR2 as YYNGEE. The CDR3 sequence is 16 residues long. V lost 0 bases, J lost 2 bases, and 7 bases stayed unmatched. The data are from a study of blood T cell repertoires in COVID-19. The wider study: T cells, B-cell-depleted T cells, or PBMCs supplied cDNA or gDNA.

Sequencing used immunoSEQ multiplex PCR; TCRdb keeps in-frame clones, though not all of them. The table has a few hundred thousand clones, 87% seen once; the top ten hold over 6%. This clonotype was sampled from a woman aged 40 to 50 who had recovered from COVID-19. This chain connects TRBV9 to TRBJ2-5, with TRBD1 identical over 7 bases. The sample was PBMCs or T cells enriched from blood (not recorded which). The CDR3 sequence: CASSVEGASTQETQYF. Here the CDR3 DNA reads TGTGCCAGCAGCGTAGAGGGGGCGTCTACTCAAGAGACCCAGTACTTC.